This TCR beta chain was profiled in a study of CD8 T cells in ankylosing spondylitis (dated by TCRdb to 2017 to 2019). As for the study more broadly: To find TCR variants linked to disease, the study profiled T cell receptor beta repertoires in ankylosing spondylitis patients and healthy donors. In total, the full study cohort was made up of 100 to 140 healthy donors and 25 to 30 ankylosing spondylitis patients. Peripheral blood was sampled, and synovial fluid was additionally collected from ankylosing spondylitis patients. The research as a whole found: The disease-linked clones were reported as significantly enriched in matched synovial fluid samples from ankylosing spondylitis patients. A TCR beta motif made up of eight or nine highly homologous amino acid variants appeared to be characteristic of blood from ankylosing spondylitis patients. Some of the motif variants had been reported before in the synovial fluid and blood of reactive arthritis patients, a finding that suggests common disease-initiation mechanisms. The disease-linked clones had a CD8+ phenotype and were found at relatively low frequencies in peripheral blood.

As concerns this clonotype: Its antigen has not been determined. No much larger clonotype is one base removed from it; base qualities were not supplied.

After removal of 5 bases from V and 0 bases from J, the junction retains 3 bases not matched to a gene. CDR1 DFQATT and CDR2 SNEGSKA were looked up in the germline V gene (reference sequence). From the cysteine through the phenylalanine, the CDR3 covers 14 amino acids. Only the CDR3 DNA stays, 42 bases, in frame from base 1. The instrument was an Illumina HiSeq 2500. Quantitative 5'-RACE with molecular barcodes was used to prepare TCR beta libraries. Turning to the authors' computational methods: A new computational method, built on a probabilistic model of VDJ rearrangement, was used to identify disease-linked TCR variants. TCRdb applied fastp at Q25 and MiXCR to the public reads, then kept only in-frame beta chains. Here each entry gathers all rows of one CDR3 protein and keeps the most common genes and DNA. The V and J calls follow TCRdb's processing rather than the paper's. Counted in this sample were approximately 400,000 distinct CDR3 sequences; 15% to 20% of them appeared once. The ten largest clones add up to 0.85% to 1.3% of the sample.

The sequenced sample was blood, either unsorted or a sorted T cell fraction (not recorded which). The receptor was derived from a male donor with ankylosing spondylitis. The rearranged segments are TRBV20-1 and TRBJ1-3, with 8 bases matching TRBD1. The CDR3 region: CSAPGTGSGNTIYF. The DNA reads TGCAGTGCTCCTGGGACAGGCTCTGGAAACACCATATATTTT.